This T cell receptor (beta chain) was obtained from a study of T cell responses to AZD1222 COVID-19 vaccine. General study points: Donors were chiefly white British, with a greater number of females, and clonal diversity was perhaps underestimated. The peak T cell response came first, and repertoires were sampled only after it.

This clone has just one count. No antigen is known for it. Trimming removed 3 bases at V and 4 bases at J, with 27 bases between. Germline CDR1 is GTSNPN and CDR2 is SVGIG (reference sequence). The CDR3 spans 19 residues. Using immunoSEQ multiplex PCR, the repertoire was profiled, and TCRdb retains in-frame clones only, with some absent. This table holds approximately 150,000 clones, about 91% found once. This specimen consisted of peripheral blood, obtained on day 0 of MenACWY control vaccination. The TCR originated in an adult in good health. The V call is TRBV30, the J call TRBJ2-2; tentatively, D is TRBD1 or TRBD2 (5 bases each). The CDR3 protein is CAWSELGHPREPGTGELFF. Written as DNA, the CDR3 is TGTGCCTGGAGCGAACTCGGACACCCCCGGGAACCGGGCACCGGGGAGCTGTTTTTT.